This T cell receptor beta chain emerged from a study of response to subunit inactivated influenza vaccine. Study-wide findings and caveats: The authors suggested that few new T cells are recruited per seasonal influenza vaccination.

This clonotype was observed a few times. Its matching antigen is unknown. TCRdb reanalysed the RT-PCR reads using MiXCR and keeps one entry per CDR3 protein. The sample shows about 540,000 distinct CDR3 sequences, 11% to 15% of them seen only once. V was cut by 0 bases and J by 2 bases, with 8 bases left in between. The CDR3 covers 14 residues. The germline gives CDR1 SGHKS, CDR2 YYEKEE (reference sequence). This TCR derives from a man in his fifties who received an inactivated influenza vaccine. The chain links TRBV5-5 to TRBJ1-2; tentative D call: TRBD1 (5 bases). Sequencing used PBMCs from blood, obtained 11 to 12 days after vaccination. CDR3 sequence (DNA): TGTGCCAGCAGCTTGGCAGCAGGGAACTATGGCTACACCTTC. Protein product: CASSLAAGNYGYTF. The whole variable domain, filled in from reference TRBV5-5 and TRBJ1-2, reads DAGVTQSPTHLIKTRGQQVTLRCSPISGHKSVSWYQQVLGQGPQFIFQYYEKEERGRGNFPDRFSARQFPNYSSELNVNALLLGDSALYLCASSLAAGNYGYTFGSGTRLTVV.